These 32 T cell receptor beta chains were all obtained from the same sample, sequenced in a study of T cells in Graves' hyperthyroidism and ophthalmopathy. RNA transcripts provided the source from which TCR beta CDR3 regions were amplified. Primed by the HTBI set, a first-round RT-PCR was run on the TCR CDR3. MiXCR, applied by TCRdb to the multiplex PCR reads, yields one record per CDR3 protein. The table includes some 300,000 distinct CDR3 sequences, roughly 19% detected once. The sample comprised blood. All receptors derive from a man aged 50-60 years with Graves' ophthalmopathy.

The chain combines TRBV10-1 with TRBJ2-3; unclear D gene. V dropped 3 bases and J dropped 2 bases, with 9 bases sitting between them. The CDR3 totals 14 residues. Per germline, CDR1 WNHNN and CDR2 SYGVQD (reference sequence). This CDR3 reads CASSEFSSTDTQYF. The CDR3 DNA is TGCGCCAGCAGTGAATTCTCATCCACAGATACGCAGTATTTT.

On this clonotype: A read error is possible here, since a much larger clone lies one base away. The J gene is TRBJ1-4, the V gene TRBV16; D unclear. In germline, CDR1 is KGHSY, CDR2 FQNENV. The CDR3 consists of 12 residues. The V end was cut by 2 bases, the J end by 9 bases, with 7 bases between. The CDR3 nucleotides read TGTGCCAGCAGCCAAACCAGGAAAAAACTGTTTTTT. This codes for CASSQTRKKLFF.

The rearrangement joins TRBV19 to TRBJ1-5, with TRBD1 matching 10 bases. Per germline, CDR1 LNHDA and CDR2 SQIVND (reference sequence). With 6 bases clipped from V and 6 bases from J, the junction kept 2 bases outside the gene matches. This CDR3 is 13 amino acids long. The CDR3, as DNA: TGTGCCAGTAGGGACAGGGGGAGTCAGCCCCAGCATTTT. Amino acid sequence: CASRDRGSQPQHF.

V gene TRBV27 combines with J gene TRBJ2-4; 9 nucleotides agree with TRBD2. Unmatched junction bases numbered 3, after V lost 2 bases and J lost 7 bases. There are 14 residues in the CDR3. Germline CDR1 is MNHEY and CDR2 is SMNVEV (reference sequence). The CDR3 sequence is CASSLGGRGNIQYF. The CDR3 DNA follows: TGTGCCAGCAGTTTAGGCGGGAGGGGGAACATTCAGTACTTC.

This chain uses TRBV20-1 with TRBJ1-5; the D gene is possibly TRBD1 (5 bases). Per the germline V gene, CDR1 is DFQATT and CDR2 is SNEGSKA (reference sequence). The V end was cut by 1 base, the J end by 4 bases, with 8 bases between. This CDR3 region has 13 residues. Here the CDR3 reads CSARGGGNQPQHF. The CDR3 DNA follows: TGCAGTGCTAGAGGGGGGGGGAATCAGCCCCAGCATTTT.

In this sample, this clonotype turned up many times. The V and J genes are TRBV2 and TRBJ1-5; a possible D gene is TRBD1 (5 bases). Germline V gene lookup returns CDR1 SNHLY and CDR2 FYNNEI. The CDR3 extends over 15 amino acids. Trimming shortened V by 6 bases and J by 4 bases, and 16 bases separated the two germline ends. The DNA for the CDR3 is TGTGCCAGCAGAAGAGAGGGAGAGGGGAATCAGCCCCAGCATTTT. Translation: CASRREGEGNQPQHF.

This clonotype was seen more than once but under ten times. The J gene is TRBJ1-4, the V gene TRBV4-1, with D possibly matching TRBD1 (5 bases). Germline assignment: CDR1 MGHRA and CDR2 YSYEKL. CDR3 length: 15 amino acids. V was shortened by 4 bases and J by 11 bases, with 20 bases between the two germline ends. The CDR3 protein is CASSPQERSVGKLFF. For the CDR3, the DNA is TGCGCCAGCAGCCCACAGGAACGGAGCGTTGGGAAACTGTTTTTT.

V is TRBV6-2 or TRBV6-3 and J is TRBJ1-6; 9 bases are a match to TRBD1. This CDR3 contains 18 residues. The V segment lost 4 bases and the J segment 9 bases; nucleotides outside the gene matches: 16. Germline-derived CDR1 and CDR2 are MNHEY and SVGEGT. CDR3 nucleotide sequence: TGTGCCAGCAGTTTCGCGAGACAGGGGGGACGAGTGGGTTCACCCCTCCACTTT. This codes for CASSFARQGGRVGSPLHF.

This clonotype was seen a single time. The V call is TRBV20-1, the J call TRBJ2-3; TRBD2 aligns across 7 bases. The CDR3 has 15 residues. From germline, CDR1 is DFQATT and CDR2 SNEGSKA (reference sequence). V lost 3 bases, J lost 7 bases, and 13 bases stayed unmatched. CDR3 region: CSASRRELGGNTQYF. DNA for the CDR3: TGCAGTGCTAGTAGGCGGGAGCTCGGGGGGAATACGCAGTATTTT.

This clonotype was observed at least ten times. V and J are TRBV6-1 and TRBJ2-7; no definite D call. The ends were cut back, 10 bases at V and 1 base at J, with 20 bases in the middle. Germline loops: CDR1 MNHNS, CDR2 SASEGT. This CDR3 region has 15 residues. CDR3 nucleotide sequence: TGTGCCACCCTTTCCACCCGAACCTTATCCTACGAGCAGTACTTC. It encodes CATLSTRTLSYEQYF.

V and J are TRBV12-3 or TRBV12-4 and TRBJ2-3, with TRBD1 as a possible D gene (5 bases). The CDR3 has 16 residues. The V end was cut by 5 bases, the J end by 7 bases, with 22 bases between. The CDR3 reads CASSPSFFRDLNTQYF. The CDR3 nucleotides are TGTGCCAGCAGTCCGTCGTTCTTCAGGGATCTAAATACGCAGTATTTT.

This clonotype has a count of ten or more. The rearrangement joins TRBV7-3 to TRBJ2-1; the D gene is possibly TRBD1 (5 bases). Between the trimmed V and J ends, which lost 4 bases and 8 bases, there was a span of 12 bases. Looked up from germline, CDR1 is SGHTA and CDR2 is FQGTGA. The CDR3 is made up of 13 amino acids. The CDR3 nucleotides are TGTGCCAGCAGCTCCGCAGGGTGGTATGAGCAGTTCTTC. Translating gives CASSSAGWYEQFF.

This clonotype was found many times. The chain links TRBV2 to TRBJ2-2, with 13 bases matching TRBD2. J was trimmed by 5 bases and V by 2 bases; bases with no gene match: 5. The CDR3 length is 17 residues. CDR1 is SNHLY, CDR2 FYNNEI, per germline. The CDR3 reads CASSESLAGGPTGELFF. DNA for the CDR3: TGTGCCAGCAGTGAATCACTAGCGGGAGGGCCGACCGGGGAGCTGTTTTTT.

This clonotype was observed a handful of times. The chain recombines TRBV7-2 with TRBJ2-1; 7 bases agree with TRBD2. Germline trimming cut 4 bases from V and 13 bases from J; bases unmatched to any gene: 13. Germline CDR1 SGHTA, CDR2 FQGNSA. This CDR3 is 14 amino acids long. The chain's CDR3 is CASSSKIRGSHQFF. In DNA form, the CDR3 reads TGTGCCAGCAGCTCGAAGATACGCGGGAGTCACCAGTTCTTC.

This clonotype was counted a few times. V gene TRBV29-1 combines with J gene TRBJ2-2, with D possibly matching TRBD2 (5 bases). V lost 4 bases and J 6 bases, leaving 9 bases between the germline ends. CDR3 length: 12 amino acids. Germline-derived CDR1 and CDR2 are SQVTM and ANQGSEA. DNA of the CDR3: TGCAGCGTTGGGCTCGGGGCCGGGGAGCTGTTTTTT. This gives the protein CSVGLGAGELFF.

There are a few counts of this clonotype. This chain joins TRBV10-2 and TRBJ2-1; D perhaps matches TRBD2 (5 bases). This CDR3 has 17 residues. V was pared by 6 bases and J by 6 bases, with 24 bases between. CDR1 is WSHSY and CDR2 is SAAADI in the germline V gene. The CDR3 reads CASSSPLGLAAGNEQFF. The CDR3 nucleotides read TGCGCCAGCAGCTCCCCACTTGGGCTAGCAGCTGGCAATGAGCAGTTCTTC.

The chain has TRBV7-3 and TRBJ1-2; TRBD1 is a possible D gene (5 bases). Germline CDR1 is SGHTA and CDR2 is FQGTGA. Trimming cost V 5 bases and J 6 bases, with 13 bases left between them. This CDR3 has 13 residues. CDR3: CASSPTAGNGYTF. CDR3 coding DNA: TGTGCCAGCAGCCCGACCGCAGGGAATGGCTACACCTTC. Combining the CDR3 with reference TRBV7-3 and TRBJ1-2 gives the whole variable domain GAGVSQTPSNKVTEKGKYVELRCDPISGHTALYWYRQSLGQGPEFLIYFQGTGAADDSGLPNDRFFAVRPEGSVSTLKIQRTERGDSAVYLCASSPTAGNGYTFGSGTRLTVV.

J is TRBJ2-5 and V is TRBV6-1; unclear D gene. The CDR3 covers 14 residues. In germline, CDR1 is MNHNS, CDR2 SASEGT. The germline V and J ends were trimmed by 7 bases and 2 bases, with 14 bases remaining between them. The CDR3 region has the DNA TGTGCCAGCACCCTCCCGGGTCCTCAAGAGACCCAGTACTTC. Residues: CASTLPGPQETQYF.

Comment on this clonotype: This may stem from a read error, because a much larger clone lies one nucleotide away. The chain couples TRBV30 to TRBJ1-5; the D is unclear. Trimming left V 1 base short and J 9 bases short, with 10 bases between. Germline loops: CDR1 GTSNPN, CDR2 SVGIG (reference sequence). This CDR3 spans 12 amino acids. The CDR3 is CAWSEASRPQHF. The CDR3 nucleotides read TGTGCCTGGAGTGAGGCGAGTCGGCCCCAGCATTTT.

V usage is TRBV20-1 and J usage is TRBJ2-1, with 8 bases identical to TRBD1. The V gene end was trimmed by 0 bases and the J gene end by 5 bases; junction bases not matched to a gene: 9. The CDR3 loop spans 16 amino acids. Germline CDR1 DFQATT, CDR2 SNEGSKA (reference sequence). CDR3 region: CSARDLAGGLNNEQFF. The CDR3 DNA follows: TGCAGTGCTAGAGATTTAGCAGGGGGCTTAAACAATGAGCAGTTCTTC.

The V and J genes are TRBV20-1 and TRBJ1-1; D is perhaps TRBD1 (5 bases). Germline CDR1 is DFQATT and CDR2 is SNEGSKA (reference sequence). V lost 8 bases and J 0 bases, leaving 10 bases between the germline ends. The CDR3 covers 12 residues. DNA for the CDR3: TGCAGTTCGACAGCCATGAACACTGAAGCTTTCTTT. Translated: CSSTAMNTEAFF.

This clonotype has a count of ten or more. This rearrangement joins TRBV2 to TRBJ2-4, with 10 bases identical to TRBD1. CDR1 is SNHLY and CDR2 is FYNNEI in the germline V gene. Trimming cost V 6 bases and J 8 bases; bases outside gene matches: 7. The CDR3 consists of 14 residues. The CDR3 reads CASSRGTGEDIQYF. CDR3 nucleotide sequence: TGTGCCAGCAGCAGAGGGACAGGGGAGGACATTCAGTACTTC.

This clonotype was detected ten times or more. This CDR3 reads CASSRDRGKINEQFF. The CDR3 DNA follows: TGTGCCAGCTCACGTGACAGGGGTAAAATCAATGAGCAGTTCTTC. V usage is TRBV18 and J usage is TRBJ2-1, with 8 bases identical to TRBD1. V lost 4 bases, J lost 6 bases, and 8 bases stayed unmatched. The CDR3 has 15 amino acids. The germline gives CDR1 KGHSH, CDR2 LQKENI.

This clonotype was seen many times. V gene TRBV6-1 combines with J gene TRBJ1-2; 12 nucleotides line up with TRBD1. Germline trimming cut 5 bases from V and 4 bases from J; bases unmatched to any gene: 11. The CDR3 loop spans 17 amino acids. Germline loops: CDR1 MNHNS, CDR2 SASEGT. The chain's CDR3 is CASSSSGTGGIGYGYTF. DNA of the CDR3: TGTGCCAGCAGTTCCTCCGGGACAGGGGGCATTGGCTATGGCTACACCTTC.

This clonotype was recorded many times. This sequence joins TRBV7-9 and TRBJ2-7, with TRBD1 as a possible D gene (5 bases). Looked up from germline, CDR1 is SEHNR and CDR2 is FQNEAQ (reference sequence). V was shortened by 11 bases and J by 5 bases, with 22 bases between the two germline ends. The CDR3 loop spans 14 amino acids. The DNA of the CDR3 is TGTGCCGTCCAAAAGGGGCAAGAAGTCCACGAGCAGTACTTC. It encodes CAVQKGQEVHEQYF.

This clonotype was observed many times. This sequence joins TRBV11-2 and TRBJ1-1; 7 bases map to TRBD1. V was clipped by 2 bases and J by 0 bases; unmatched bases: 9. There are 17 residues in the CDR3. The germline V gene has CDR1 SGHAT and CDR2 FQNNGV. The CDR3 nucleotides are TGTGCCAGCAGCTTATTCCCCGGACAGGAAGTGAACACTGAAGCTTTCTTT. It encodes CASSLFPGQEVNTEAFF.

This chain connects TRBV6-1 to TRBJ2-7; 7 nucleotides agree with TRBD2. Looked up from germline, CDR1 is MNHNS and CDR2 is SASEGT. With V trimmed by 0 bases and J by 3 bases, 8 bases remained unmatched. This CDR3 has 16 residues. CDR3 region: CASSEAAGGTLYEQYF. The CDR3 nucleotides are TGTGCCAGCAGTGAAGCGGCCGGGGGGACCCTCTACGAGCAGTACTTC.

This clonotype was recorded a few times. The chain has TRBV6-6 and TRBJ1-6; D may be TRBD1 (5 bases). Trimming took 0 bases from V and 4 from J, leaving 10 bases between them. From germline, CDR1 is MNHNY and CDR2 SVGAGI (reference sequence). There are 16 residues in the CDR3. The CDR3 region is CASSYSRQGYNSPLHF. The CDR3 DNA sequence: TGTGCCAGCAGTTACTCCAGGCAGGGTTATAATTCACCCCTCCACTTT.

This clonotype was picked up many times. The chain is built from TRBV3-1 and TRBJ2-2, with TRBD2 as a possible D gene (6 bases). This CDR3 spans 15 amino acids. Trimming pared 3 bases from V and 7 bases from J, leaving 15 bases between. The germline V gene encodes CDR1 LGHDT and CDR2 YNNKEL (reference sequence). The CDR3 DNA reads TGTGCCAGCAGCCACCCTAAAGCGGGCATCGGGGAGCTGTTTTTT. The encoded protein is CASSHPKAGIGELFF.

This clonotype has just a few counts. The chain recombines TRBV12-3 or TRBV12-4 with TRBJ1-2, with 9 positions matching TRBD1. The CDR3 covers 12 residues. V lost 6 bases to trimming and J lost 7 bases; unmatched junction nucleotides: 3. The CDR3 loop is CASSGQGSGYTF. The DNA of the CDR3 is TGTGCCAGCAGCGGACAGGGGAGTGGCTACACCTTC.

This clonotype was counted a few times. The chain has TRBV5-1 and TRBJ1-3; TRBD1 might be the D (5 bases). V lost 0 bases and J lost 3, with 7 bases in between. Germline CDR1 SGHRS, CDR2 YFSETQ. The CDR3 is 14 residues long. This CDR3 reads CASSLGQGGNTIYF. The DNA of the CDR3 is TGCGCCAGCAGCTTGGGCCAGGGTGGAAACACCATATATTTT.

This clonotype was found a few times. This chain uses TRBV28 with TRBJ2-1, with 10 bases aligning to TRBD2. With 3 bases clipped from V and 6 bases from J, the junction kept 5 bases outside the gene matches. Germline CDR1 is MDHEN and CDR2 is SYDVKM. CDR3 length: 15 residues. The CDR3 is CASSFLAGEVNEQFF. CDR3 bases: TGTGCCAGCAGTTTCCTAGCGGGAGAAGTCAATGAGCAGTTCTTC.